Shown below are 10 T cell receptor beta chains from a single sample sequenced in a study of T cell responses to AZD1222 COVID-19 vaccine. Some clones are missing from TCRdb's copy, which holds only in-frame ones; the method was immunoSEQ multiplex PCR. The data show 200,000 to 250,000 clones, approximately 94% seen once. The sample was peripheral blood, taken on day 0 of MenACWY control vaccination. These receptors all come from an adult in good health.

This chain's CDR3 is CASSLASESAGTQYF. The CDR3 nucleotides are TGCGCCAGCAGCTTGGCCAGCGAGTCGGCGGGTACGCAGTATTTT. This sequence joins TRBV5-1 and TRBJ2-3, with TRBD2 as a possible D gene (5 bases). Germline V gives CDR1 SGHRS, CDR2 YFSETQ. V lost 0 bases to trimming and J lost 8 bases, with 16 bases between them. The CDR3 loop spans 15 amino acids.

This rearrangement joins TRBV19 to TRBJ1-1; 8 bases match TRBD1. Germline V gene data show CDR1 as LNHDA and CDR2 as SQIVND (reference sequence). This CDR3 region has 13 residues. The V and J ends lost 7 bases and 5 bases, in that order; junction bases with no gene match: 6. The CDR3 nucleotides read TGTGCCAGTACTGTTACAGGGGGTACTGAAGCTTTCTTT. Its protein is CASTVTGGTEAFF.

The chain links TRBV2 to TRBJ1-1; a possible D gene is TRBD1 (5 bases). Germline CDR1 SNHLY, CDR2 FYNNEI. This CDR3 contains 13 residues. The V and J ends lost 6 bases and 5 bases respectively, with 13 bases between them. CDR3 residues: CASSPVGGTEAFF. CDR3 coding DNA: TGTGCCAGCAGCCCCGTCGGGGGTACTGAAGCTTTCTTT.

The V gene is TRBV14, the J gene TRBJ1-6; D ambiguous. V dropped 5 bases and J dropped 7 bases, with 12 bases sitting between them. The CDR3 loop spans 14 amino acids. The V gene's germline CDR1 is SGHDN and CDR2 FVKESK. CDR3 bases: TGTGCCAGCAGCGCGGGCAGGAGAAATTCACCCCTCCACTTT. Translated: CASSAGRRNSPLHF.

The chain is built from TRBV5-1 and TRBJ1-1; D remains ambiguous. Between the trimmed V and J ends, which lost 2 bases and 6 bases, there was a span of 8 bases. Germline CDR1 reads SGHRS; CDR2 reads YFSETQ. The CDR3 covers 12 residues. Here the CDR3 DNA reads TGCGCCAGCAGCTTAAGCGGGTCTGAAGCTTTCTTT. It specifies CASSLSGSEAFF.

The chain couples TRBV19 to TRBJ1-6; 10 nucleotides align to TRBD1. CDR1 is LNHDA, CDR2 SQIVND, per germline (reference sequence). V trimming: 9 bases; J trimming: 7 bases; junction bases outside the gene matches: 12. The CDR3 consists of 16 residues. The CDR3 nucleotides are TGTGCCAGCAGGGACAGGGGCCGCACGGGGAATTCACCCCTCCACTTT. Amino acid sequence: CASRDRGRTGNSPLHF. The whole variable domain, remainder taken from reference TRBV19 and TRBJ1-6, is DGGITQSPKYLFRKEGQNVTLSCEQNLNHDAMYWYRQDPGQGLRLIYYSQIVNDFQKGDIAEGYSVSREKKESFPLTVTSAQKNPTAFYLCASRDRGRTGNSPLHFGNGTRLTVT.

Concerning this clone itself: This specimen includes other DNA sequences encoding the same CDR3. The chain employs TRBV28 and TRBJ1-1, with D uncertain. The CDR3 is made up of 13 amino acids. Germline V CDR1 and CDR2: MDHEN, SYDVKM. The V end was cut by 3 bases, the J end by 1 base, with 6 bases between. The DNA of the CDR3 is TGTGCCAGCAGTTTTCCCGGGAACACTGAAGCTTTCTTT. Translating it yields CASSFPGNTEAFF.

The V and J genes are TRBV7-2 and TRBJ1-1; maybe TRBD1 (5 bases). Per germline, CDR1 SGHTA and CDR2 FQGNSA. The CDR3 has 15 residues. Between the trimmed V and J ends, which lost 5 bases and 4 bases, there was a span of 17 bases. CDR3 residues: CASSGGRGGFTEAFF. The CDR3 DNA reads TGTGCCAGCAGCGGGGGGAGGGGAGGGTTCACTGAAGCTTTCTTT.

The J gene is TRBJ2-2, the V gene TRBV25-1; D may be TRBD1 (5 bases). This CDR3 is 15 amino acids long. Germline-derived CDR1 and CDR2 are MGHDK and SYGVNS. Between the trimmed V and J ends, which lost 7 bases and 7 bases, there was a span of 19 bases. CDR3 sequence: CASTPWGRMGGELFF. The CDR3 DNA is TGTGCCAGCACCCCCTGGGGCCGAATGGGCGGGGAGCTGTTTTTT.

The chain uses TRBV24-1 and TRBJ2-2; D not resolved. Per germline, CDR1 KGHDR and CDR2 SFDVKD. The ends were cut back, 0 bases at V and 6 bases at J, with 13 bases in the middle. The CDR3 covers 16 residues. In nucleotides, the CDR3 is TGTGCCACCAGTGATTTGCACGAAAAGCGAGCCGGGGAGCTGTTTTTT. This encodes CATSDLHEKRAGELFF.